This record looks at one T cell receptor (beta chain) sequence and its context. Its antigen is currently unknown. Trimming pared 5 bases from V and 1 base from J, leaving 15 bases between. CDR1 is LNHDA and CDR2 is SQIVND in the germline V gene (reference sequence). The CDR3 is 16 residues long. This entry belongs to a study of T cell repertoires in cytomegalovirus infection. For the study at large: Matching HLA type, along with CMV infection, was indicated by public TCR beta signatures.

General study findings and limits: HLA-C-restricted CMV-specific TCR beta clonotypes prevailed in the ex vivo response. Cumulative frequency (of public TCR beta family members) identified carriers of CMV plus the relevant HLA.

TCRdb ran MiXCR on the reads and lists one entry per CDR3 protein. Of about 300,000 distinct CDR3 sequences listed, around 9.6% are singletons. The source is a human donor in good health (CMV status not recorded). Some clones in this sample may be carry-over from other donors' samples. The sample taken for sequencing was PBMCs. This chain connects TRBV19 to TRBJ2-4; tentative D call: TRBD2 (7 bases). The CDR3 nucleotides are TGTGCCAGTAGTGAAGGGGGGGGGGCCGCCAAAAACATTCAGTACTTC. This codes for CASSEGGGAAKNIQYF.